These 9 T cell receptor beta chains came from one sample sequenced in a study of shared clonotypes between healthy human individuals. TCRdb keeps only in-frame clones here, not all; method: immunoSEQ multiplex PCR. The sample has some 2 million clones; roughly 94% are singletons. The naive CD8 fraction comprised CD45RO-negative cells positively selected for CCR7 and excluded terminally differentiated effector memory CD45RA+ cells. The sequenced material came from naive CD8+ T cells sorted from blood. The source of these receptors is a man aged 18 to 29 in good health.

The rearrangement joins TRBV27 to TRBJ1-5, with no clear D. The CDR3 runs to 14 residues. V gave up 2 bases and J gave up 7 bases, with 12 bases separating them. Germline V CDR1 and CDR2: MNHEY, SMNVEV (reference sequence). CDR3 protein: CASSLRAPGQPQHF. In DNA form, the CDR3 reads TGTGCCAGCAGTTTACGAGCACCGGGCCAGCCCCAGCATTTT.

Here the CDR3 reads CASSSKDQETQYF. The CDR3 DNA reads as TGTGCCAGCAGTTCAAAGGACCAAGAGACCCAGTACTTC. V is TRBV27 and J is TRBJ2-5; D is unresolved. In germline, CDR1 is MNHEY, CDR2 SMNVEV (reference sequence). The CDR3 consists of 13 residues. V lost 4 bases and J 0 bases, leaving 6 bases between the germline ends.

The V gene is TRBV7-9, the J gene TRBJ2-2; D is tentatively TRBD1 or TRBD2 (7 bases each). Germline values: CDR1 SEHNR, CDR2 FQNEAQ (reference sequence). This CDR3 spans 18 amino acids. Trimming removed 5 bases at V and 2 bases at J, with 21 bases between. The CDR3 sequence is CASSPGTAPGGNTGELFF. The CDR3 nucleotides are TGTGCCAGCAGCCCAGGGACAGCCCCGGGGGGAAACACCGGGGAGCTGTTTTTT.

V is TRBV19 and J is TRBJ2-7, with D uncertain. The CDR3 is made up of 13 amino acids. Germline V gives CDR1 LNHDA, CDR2 SQIVND (reference sequence). Trimming took off 5 bases at V and 0 bases at J, with 8 bases between the two ends. CDR3 sequence: CASSFKSSYEQYF. The CDR3, as DNA: TGTGCCAGTAGTTTCAAGAGCTCCTACGAGCAGTACTTC.

The genes are TRBV30 and TRBJ2-7, with TRBD2 matching over 10 bases. The J segment lost 2 bases and the V segment lost 3 bases, leaving 7 bases of the junction unmatched. Germline V gives CDR1 GTSNPN, CDR2 SVGIG (reference sequence). The CDR3 runs 15 residues. The CDR3 sequence: CAWSGGLAVTYEQYF. The DNA of the CDR3 is TGTGCCTGGAGCGGCGGACTAGCGGTCACCTACGAGCAGTACTTC.

The chain couples TRBV4-3 to TRBJ1-2; D gene ambiguous. The germline gives CDR1 LGHNA, CDR2 YSLEER. Trimming left V 0 bases short and J 0 bases short, with 8 bases between. The CDR3 totals 15 residues. Here the CDR3 reads CASSQDFNTNYGYTF. CDR3 DNA: TGCGCCAGCAGCCAAGATTTCAACACTAACTATGGCTACACCTTC.

In this sample, this clone turned up a few times. CDR3 protein: CASSEVTGDYGYTF. The CDR3, as DNA: TGTGCCAGCAGTGAAGTAACAGGCGATTATGGCTACACCTTC. The V and J genes are TRBV2 and TRBJ1-2; TRBD1 is a possible D gene (5 bases). The germline V gene has CDR1 SNHLY and CDR2 FYNNEI. This CDR3 has 14 residues. V lost 1 base, J lost 5 bases, and 11 bases lay in between.

The chain uses TRBV13 and TRBJ1-1; D may be TRBD1 (6 bases). This CDR3 is built from 13 residues. Germline CDR1 PRHDT, CDR2 FYEKMQ (reference sequence). Trimming removed 8 bases from V and 5 bases from J, with 15 bases in between. DNA for the CDR3: TGTGCCAGCGCAGGGGCCCTCAGGACTGAAGCTTTCTTT. Translation: CASAGALRTEAFF.

The J gene is TRBJ2-3, the V gene TRBV7-9; the match to TRBD1 covers 8 bases. J lost 2 bases, V lost 6 bases, and 13 bases had no gene match. The CDR3 is 17 amino acids. CDR1 is SEHNR and CDR2 is FQNEAQ in the germline V gene (reference sequence). The CDR3 DNA sequence: TGTGCCAGCAGTTATTCTGGGACAGGAAGGGACACAGATACGCAGTATTTT. Translation gives CASSYSGTGRDTDTQYF.